The 18 T cell receptor beta chains reported below all come from one sample, sequenced in a study of blood T cells in healthy people across ages. Primers used in a second PCR of roughly 6 to 11 cycles were a sample-barcoded 5' primer and a J-beta primer mix. One entry per CDR3 protein results from TCRdb running MiXCR on the 5' RACE reads. The table has about 1.8 million distinct CDR3 sequences, around 50% seen once; the top ten hold around 2.1%. The sequencing input was blood. Receptors were obtained from a woman aged 40 to 50 in good health.

The V and J genes are TRBV29-1 and TRBJ2-5; the match to TRBD2 covers 15 bases. V was clipped by 5 bases and J by 5 bases; unmatched bases: 9. This CDR3 has 16 amino acids. The V gene's germline CDR1 is SQVTM and CDR2 ANQGSEA. The CDR3 sequence is CSVSFGLAGGRETQYF. The CDR3 region has the DNA TGCAGCGTTTCATTCGGACTAGCGGGGGGGCGGGAGACCCAGTACTTC.

This clonotype was counted a few times. The J gene is TRBJ2-7, the V gene TRBV12-3 or TRBV12-4; D remains ambiguous. This CDR3 region has 12 residues. Between the trimmed V and J ends, which lost 5 bases and 7 bases, there was a span of 12 bases. The CDR3 sequence: CASSPSSWEQYF. The CDR3, as DNA: TGTGCCAGCAGTCCGTCTTCCTGGGAGCAGTACTTC.

This clonotype was found a few times. The chain is built from TRBV27 and TRBJ2-1; D is uncertain. The ends were cut back, 6 bases at V and 2 bases at J, with 5 bases in the middle. The CDR3 covers 12 residues. Germline V lookup: CDR1 MNHEY, CDR2 SMNVEV (reference sequence). The CDR3 spells CASRGPYNEQFF. CDR3 nucleotide sequence: TGTGCCAGCAGGGGCCCCTACAATGAGCAGTTCTTC.

The chain links TRBV5-1 to TRBJ2-7; tentatively, D is TRBD1 (6 bases). Trimming took off 5 bases at V and 0 bases at J, with 15 bases between the two ends. CDR3 length equals 15 residues. CDR1 is SGHRS, CDR2 YFSETQ, per germline. The CDR3 nucleotides are TGCGCCAGCAGTCGTTACAGGGCCCTCTCCTACGAGCAGTACTTC. Protein sequence: CASSRYRALSYEQYF.

The chain uses TRBV13 and TRBJ2-3; D ambiguous. The ends were cut back, 3 bases at V and 5 bases at J, with 6 bases in the middle. Germline CDR1 PRHDT, CDR2 FYEKMQ (reference sequence). The CDR3 runs to 12 residues. The CDR3 loop reads CASSFHLDTQYF. CDR3 sequence (DNA): TGTGCCAGCAGCTTTCACTTAGATACGCAGTATTTT.

This clonotype has just a few counts. The chain has TRBV20-1 and TRBJ2-1; TRBD2 is a possible D gene (6 bases). There are 12 residues in the CDR3. With 3 bases removed from V and 9 bases from J, the gap between germline ends came to 12 bases. Germline V gene sequence: CDR1 DFQATT, CDR2 SNEGSKA (reference sequence). CDR3 amino acids: CSASEREAEQFF. The CDR3 DNA sequence: TGCAGTGCTAGTGAGAGGGAGGCTGAGCAGTTCTTC.

This sequence joins TRBV7-9 and TRBJ2-1; D remains unclear. Germline values: CDR1 SEHNR, CDR2 FQNEAQ (reference sequence). Trimming took 2 bases from V and 5 from J, leaving 10 bases between them. The CDR3 totals 14 residues. The CDR3, as DNA: TGTGCCAGCAGCTTAAGCTTAGTACACAATGAGCAGTTCTTC. As protein: CASSLSLVHNEQFF.

V usage is TRBV12-3 or TRBV12-4 and J usage is TRBJ1-1; the D is unclear. The CDR3 is 15 residues long. V lost 6 bases to trimming and J lost 4 bases, with 18 bases between them. The CDR3, as DNA: TGTGCCAGCAGCAGCCTTGGCAGGCTGCGCACTGAAGCTTTCTTT. Translation gives CASSSLGRLRTEAFF.

This chain connects TRBV11-2 to TRBJ1-4, with TRBD1 identical over 8 bases. J lost 4 bases, V lost 5 bases, and 6 bases had no gene match. From germline, CDR1 is SGHAT and CDR2 FQNNGV. This CDR3 is 15 amino acids long. The CDR3 nucleotides are TGTGCCAGCAGCGACAGGGGATGGATTAATGAAAAACTGTTTTTT. Its protein product is CASSDRGWINEKLFF.

This chain links TRBV12-3 or TRBV12-4 with TRBJ2-5; D call uncertain. CDR3 length: 15 residues. The germline V and J ends were trimmed by 3 bases and 5 bases, with 16 bases remaining between them. CDR3 amino acids: CASSFNPWLHETQYF. The CDR3 coding sequence is TGTGCCAGCAGTTTTAACCCGTGGCTCCATGAGACCCAGTACTTC.

This chain joins TRBV7-8 and TRBJ2-5; TRBD2 agrees at 10 bases. There are 15 residues in the CDR3. The trim removed 3 bases at V and 5 bases at J, leaving 6 bases unmatched. Germline loops: CDR1 SGHVS, CDR2 FQNEAQ. This CDR3 reads CASSLTLAGWETQYF. Written as DNA, the CDR3 is TGTGCCAGCAGCTTGACACTAGCGGGGTGGGAGACCCAGTACTTC.

V is TRBV6-5 and J is TRBJ2-5; D uncertain. The germline CDR1 and CDR2 sequences are MNHEY and SVGAGI. V gave up 5 bases and J gave up 2 bases, with 12 bases separating them. CDR3 length: 14 residues. For the CDR3, the DNA is TGTGCCAGCAGTCCAAACAGTTATCAAGAGACCCAGTACTTC. It yields the protein CASSPNSYQETQYF.

As DNA, the CDR3 is TGTGCCAGCAGCTTAACCCCTCAGGGGAGGGGTGGCTACACCTTC. Translated: CASSLTPQGRGGYTF. This chain joins TRBV7-8 and TRBJ1-2; D may be TRBD1 (6 bases). The CDR3 consists of 15 residues. Germline V CDR1 and CDR2: SGHVS, FQNEAQ. The V and J ends lost 2 bases and 7 bases respectively, with 17 bases between them.

The chain has TRBV24-1 and TRBJ2-7; D may be TRBD1 or TRBD2 (5 bases each). The DNA end is more similar to TRBJ2-5, so the J call may be wrong. CDR1 is KGHDR, CDR2 SFDVKD, per germline. There are 15 residues in the CDR3. The CDR3 DNA reads TGTGCCACCAGTGAGACGCCTCCGGGACGAACGACCCAGTACTTC. Translation gives CATSETPPGRTTQYF.

This clonotype appeared a few times. This chain joins TRBV10-3 and TRBJ2-7; 7 bases fit TRBD1. The J segment lost 5 bases and the V segment lost 5 bases, leaving 9 bases of the junction unmatched. Germline assignment: CDR1 ENHRY and CDR2 SYGVKD. The CDR3 is 14 amino acids. The CDR3 region is CAISNEGGRDEQYF. CDR3 bases: TGTGCCATCAGTAATGAAGGGGGCAGGGACGAGCAGTACTTC.

The chain employs TRBV6-2 or TRBV6-3 and TRBJ2-1, with 7 bases that match TRBD2. This CDR3 spans 15 amino acids. J lost 3 bases, V lost 2 bases, and 4 bases had no gene match. Germline loops: CDR1 MNHEY, CDR2 SVGEGT. DNA for the CDR3: TGTGCCAGCAGTTACGGGGCGGGAGTCTACAATGAGCAGTTCTTC. Residues: CASSYGAGVYNEQFF.

Worth noting for this clonotype: One end of the junction fails to match germline, which may point to a read error. This chain joins TRBV6-1 and TRBJ1-5; D might be TRBD1 (5 bases). Looked up from germline, CDR1 is MNHNS and CDR2 is SASEGT. This CDR3 is 13 amino acids long. The CDR3, as DNA: TGTGCCAGCGATGAGAGGGGAATTCAGCTCCAGCATTTT. This translates into CASDERGIQLQHF.

This chain connects TRBV7-3 to TRBJ2-1, with TRBD1 as a possible D gene (6 bases). The germline gives CDR1 SGHTA, CDR2 FQGTGA. This CDR3 has 15 amino acids. Trimming took off 5 bases at V and 3 bases at J, with 14 bases between the two ends. As DNA, the CDR3 is TGTGCCAGCAGCCCCCAACCGGGACACTACAATGAGCAGTTCTTC. Its protein product is CASSPQPGHYNEQFF.